Listed here is a single T cell receptor (beta chain). This sample is part of a study of blood T cell repertoires in COVID-19. Trimming stripped 3 bases from V and 3 bases from J, with 6 bases between. The CDR3 totals 12 residues. Germline loops: CDR1 KGHSH, CDR2 LQKENI. Data came from immunoSEQ multiplex PCR; TCRdb stores just in-frame clones and leaves some out. The sample records about 220,000 clones, about 79% being singletons. V gene TRBV18 combines with J gene TRBJ2-7; no clear D gene. The sequence derives from a woman aged 55-70 years who had recovered from COVID-19. The material sequenced was PBMCs or T cells enriched from blood (not recorded which). CDR3 loop: CASSPRVYEQYF. The DNA for the CDR3 is TGTGCCAGCTCACCCCGCGTCTACGAGCAGTACTTC.